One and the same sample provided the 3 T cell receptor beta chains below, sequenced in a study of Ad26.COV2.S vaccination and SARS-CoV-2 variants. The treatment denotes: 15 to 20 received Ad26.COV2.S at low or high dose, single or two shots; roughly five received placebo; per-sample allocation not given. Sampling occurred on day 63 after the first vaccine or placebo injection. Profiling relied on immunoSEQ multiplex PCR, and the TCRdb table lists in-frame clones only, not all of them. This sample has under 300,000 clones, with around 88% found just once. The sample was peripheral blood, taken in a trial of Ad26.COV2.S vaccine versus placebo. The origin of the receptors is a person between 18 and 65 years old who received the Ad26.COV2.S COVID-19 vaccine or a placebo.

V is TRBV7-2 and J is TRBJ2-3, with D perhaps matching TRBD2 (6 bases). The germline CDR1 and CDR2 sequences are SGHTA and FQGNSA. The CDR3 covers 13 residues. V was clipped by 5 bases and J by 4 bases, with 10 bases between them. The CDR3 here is CASSPSASDTQYF. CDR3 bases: TGTGCCAGCAGCCCTAGCGCCTCAGATACGCAGTATTTT.

The CDR3 DNA reads as TGTGCCAGCAGTTCGACTAGCGGGGGCCCCTACGAGCAGTACGTC. This codes for CASSSTSGGPYEQYV. V usage is TRBV6-6 and J usage is TRBJ2-7; 12 bases align to TRBD2. The V gene end was trimmed by 4 bases and the J gene end by 2 bases; junction bases not matched to a gene: 3. This CDR3 region has 15 residues. Germline CDR1 MNHNY, CDR2 SVGAGI (reference sequence).

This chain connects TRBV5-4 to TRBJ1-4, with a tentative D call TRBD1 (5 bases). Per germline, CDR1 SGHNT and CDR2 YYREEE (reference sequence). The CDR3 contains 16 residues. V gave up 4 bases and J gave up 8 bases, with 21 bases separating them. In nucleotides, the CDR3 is TGTGCCAGCAGCGCACTAACCGGGACCTCCTTCGAAAAACTGTTTTTT. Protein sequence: CASSALTGTSFEKLFF. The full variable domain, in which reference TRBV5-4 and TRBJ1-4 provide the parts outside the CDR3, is ETGVTQSPTHLIKTRGQQVTLRCSSQSGHNTVSWYQQALGQGPQFIFQYYREEENGRGNFPPRFSGLQFPNYSSELNVNALELDDSALYLCASSALTGTSFEKLFFGSGTQLSVL.